This T cell receptor (beta chain) was recorded in a study of graft-versus-host responses after intestinal transplantation. To note about this clone: Its antigen is unidentified.

The table came from immunoSEQ multiplex PCR; TCRdb's copy has only in-frame clones and leaves some out. Among tens of thousands of clones listed, around 85% were seen once. The input for sequencing was unstimulated CD4+ T cells sorted from spleen or lymph node cells, taken before transplant. This receptor was obtained from a human donor who was the organ donor for an intestinal transplant.

CDR3 residues: CASSYWAGSGELFF. The CDR3 DNA follows: TGTGCCAGCAGTTACTGGGCGGGATCGGGGGAGCTGTTTTTT. V and J are TRBV6-6 and TRBJ2-2, with TRBD2 as a possible D gene (6 bases). CDR3 length equals 14 residues. Germline CDR1 reads MNHNY; CDR2 reads SVGAGI (reference sequence). V shed 1 base and J shed 8 bases, with 11 bases lying between them.